The clone carrying this T cell receptor (beta chain) showed up many times. These data come from a study of cytotoxic CD8 clonotypes in ibrutinib-treated CLL. Generated by immunoSEQ multiplex PCR, the TCRdb table keeps only in-frame clones and is missing some. The sample includes more than 50,000 clones, roughly 59% seen only once; the top ten take roughly 15%. The ends lost 6 bases at V and 2 bases at J; junction bases unmatched: 9. The CDR3 extends over 15 amino acids. Germline V lookup: CDR1 SNHLY, CDR2 FYNNEI. The clonotype was recovered from a human donor with chronic lymphocytic leukemia. Sequencing used PBMCs, obtained after 12 months of ibrutinib treatment. This chain uses TRBV2 with TRBJ2-7; TRBD2 aligns across 8 bases. Here the CDR3 reads CASRSGTRTTYEQYF. CDR3 sequence (DNA): TGTGCCAGCAGGTCCGGGACTAGGACAACCTACGAGCAGTACTTC.